These 8 T cell receptor beta chains were all obtained from the same sample, sequenced in a study of blood T cell repertoires in COVID-19. Measured with immunoSEQ multiplex PCR; TCRdb has only the in-frame clones, and not every one. The data contain about 190,000 clones, around 79% of them singletons. Sequenced sample: peripheral blood. All receptors come from a man in his fifties who had recovered from COVID-19.

CDR3 in amino acids: CASSASEGQGSYEQYF. CDR3 sequence (DNA): TGTGCCAGTAGTGCCTCCGAGGGACAGGGTTCCTACGAGCAGTACTTC. The chain combines TRBV19 with TRBJ2-7; the match to TRBD1 covers 9 bases. Germline-derived CDR1 and CDR2 are LNHDA and SQIVND (reference sequence). V gave up 5 bases and J gave up 1 base; unmatched junction bases: 9. The CDR3 consists of 16 residues.

This clone was detected ten times or more. V gene TRBV2 combines with J gene TRBJ1-2; TRBD1 aligns across 8 bases. From germline, CDR1 is SNHLY and CDR2 FYNNEI. The CDR3 is made up of 17 amino acids. The trim removed 7 bases at V and 4 bases at J, leaving 17 bases unmatched. CDR3 sequence: CASILGPGQGSGYGYTF. The CDR3, as DNA: TGTGCCAGCATTCTGGGCCCAGGACAGGGAAGCGGCTATGGCTACACCTTC.

This sequence joins TRBV5-1 and TRBJ2-1, with 10 bases aligning to TRBD2. This CDR3 is built from 15 residues. V was pared by 6 bases and J by 5 bases, with 8 bases of the junction left unmatched. CDR1 and CDR2 (germline): SGHRS, YFSETQ. The CDR3 loop reads CASKRTSGKDNEQFF. CDR3 nucleotides: TGCGCCAGCAAACGTACTAGCGGGAAAGACAATGAGCAGTTCTTC.

Here the CDR3 reads CASSHSTGTYEQYF. Written as DNA, the CDR3 is TGTGCCAGCAGCCATTCGACGGGAACCTACGAGCAGTACTTC. V and J are TRBV3-1 (or the pseudogene TRBV3-2) and TRBJ2-7; perhaps TRBD2 as D (5 bases). This CDR3 is built from 14 residues. CDR1 is LGHDT, CDR2 YNNKEL, per germline (reference sequence). V was shortened by 3 bases and J by 2 bases, with 11 bases between the two germline ends.

The genes are TRBV7-2 and TRBJ2-1, with TRBD2 as a possible D gene (7 bases). The CDR3 spans 15 residues. Trimming cost V 1 base and J 9 bases, with 16 bases left between them. Germline V CDR1 and CDR2: SGHTA, FQGNSA. This CDR3 is CASSLGGGVRSEQFF. The CDR3 DNA reads TGTGCCAGCAGCTTAGGGGGGGGCGTTCGTAGTGAGCAGTTCTTC.

The J gene is TRBJ2-5, the V gene TRBV5-6; 10 positions match TRBD1. With 4 bases clipped from V and 4 bases from J, the junction kept 7 bases outside the gene matches. This CDR3 has 15 residues. CDR1 SGHDT and CDR2 YYEEEE come from the germline V gene. The CDR3 loop reads CASSPVGTGAETQYF. CDR3 DNA sequence: TGTGCCAGCAGCCCAGTCGGGACAGGGGCAGAGACCCAGTACTTC.

V and J are TRBV6-4 and TRBJ2-2; 8 positions match TRBD2. Germline assignment: CDR1 MRHNA and CDR2 SNTAGT. The CDR3 loop spans 14 amino acids. Trimming took 6 bases from V and 6 from J; bases not matched to a gene: 6. CDR3 DNA: TGTGCCAGCAGAAGCGGGAGTATAGCCGGGGAGCTGTTTTTT. This sequence encodes CASRSGSIAGELFF.

The chain links TRBV2 to TRBJ1-3; TRBD1 agrees at 8 bases. The CDR3 loop spans 18 amino acids. With 6 bases clipped from V and 4 bases from J, the junction kept 17 bases outside the gene matches. Germline V lookup: CDR1 SNHLY, CDR2 FYNNEI. The CDR3 is CASRPRYYRGTEGNTIYF. For the CDR3, the DNA is TGTGCCAGCAGGCCCCGATATTACAGGGGGACGGAAGGAAACACCATATATTTT.